This TCR beta chain was recorded in a study of shared T cell receptors in the human thymus. CDR3 length: 12 residues. Unmatched junction bases numbered 3, after V lost 6 bases and J lost 4 bases. Germline V gives CDR1 MNHEY, CDR2 SVGAGI. Clones were read by immunoSEQ multiplex PCR, and TCRdb kept only the in-frame ones, dropping some. The sample includes 500,000 to 850,000 clones, approximately 87% seen only once; the top ten take over 0.008%. The same sample was also studied in work on human thymus T cells. That paper states: Donors were healthy Finnish babies undergoing corrective operations for congenital heart defects. Thymus specimens were resections from corrective heart surgery.

The chain recombines TRBV6-5 with TRBJ2-7; 7 positions match TRBD1. The TCR comes from a boy in the first two years of life with a congenital heart defect. Sequencing input: thymocytes. CDR3 loop: CASSPDRYEQYF. CDR3 DNA sequence: TGTGCCAGCAGCCCGGACAGGTACGAGCAGTACTTC.